The entry below gives a single T cell receptor (beta chain) sequence along with its context. The antigen remains undetermined. The junction does not match germline at one end; this may be a read error. The authors produced TCR alpha and TCR beta cDNA libraries with sample barcodes and UMIs by 5'RACE using constant-segment primers. MiXCR, applied by TCRdb to the 5' RACE reads, yields one record per CDR3 protein. This sample has more than 300,000 distinct CDR3 sequences, with 20% to 25% found just once. The CDR3 runs 17 residues. From germline, CDR1 is SGHTA and CDR2 FQGTGA. The sample belongs to a study of T-cell memory formation after mild COVID-19. Study-wide results and caveats: Nothing showed for sure that second-wave clones peaking on day 37 were SARS-CoV-2 specific.

The sequencing input was PBMCs or a T cell subset sorted from them (not recorded which). The V gene is TRBV7-3, the J gene TRBJ2-6; possibly TRBD1 for D (5 bases). The sequence was obtained from a man aged 18 to 35 who had mild COVID-19 (a few samples of this study predate the infection). Cell type and time point are not known. The CDR3 DNA follows: TGTGCCAGCAGCCTCGTGACAGCCAACTCTGGGGACAACGTCCTGACTTTC. It translates to CASSLVTANSGDNVLTF.